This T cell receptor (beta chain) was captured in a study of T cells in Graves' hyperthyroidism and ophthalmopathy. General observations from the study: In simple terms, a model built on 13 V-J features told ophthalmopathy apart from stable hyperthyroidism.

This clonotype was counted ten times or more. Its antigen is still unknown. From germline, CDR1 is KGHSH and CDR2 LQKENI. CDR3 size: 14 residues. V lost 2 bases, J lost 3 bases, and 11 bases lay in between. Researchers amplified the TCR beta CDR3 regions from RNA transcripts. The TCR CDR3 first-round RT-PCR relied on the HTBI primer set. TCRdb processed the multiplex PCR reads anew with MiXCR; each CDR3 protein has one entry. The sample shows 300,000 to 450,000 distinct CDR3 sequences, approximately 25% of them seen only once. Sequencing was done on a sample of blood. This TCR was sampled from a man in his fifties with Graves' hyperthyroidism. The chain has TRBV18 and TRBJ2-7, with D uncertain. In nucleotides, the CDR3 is TGTGCCAGCTCACCAAATCAGCAGAGCTACGAGCAGTACTTC. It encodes CASSPNQQSYEQYF.